The 25 T cell receptor beta chains in this list originate from one sample, sequenced in a study of T cells in Graves' hyperthyroidism and ophthalmopathy. TCR beta CDR3 region amplification was performed from RNA transcripts. With the HTBI primer set, the TCR CDR3 went through a first round of RT-PCR. MiXCR, run by TCRdb on the multiplex PCR reads, gives a single entry per CDR3 protein. Among approximately 720,000 distinct CDR3 sequences listed, about 17% were seen once. The specimen sequenced was blood. These receptors were obtained from a woman between 45 and 65 years old with Graves' hyperthyroidism that later progressed to Graves' ophthalmopathy.

The chain employs TRBV19 and TRBJ1-6; TRBD1 agrees at 8 bases. Germline values: CDR1 LNHDA, CDR2 SQIVND (reference sequence). The V gene end was trimmed by 6 bases and the J gene end by 3 bases; junction bases not matched to a gene: 4. The CDR3 loop spans 15 amino acids. Here the CDR3 DNA reads TGTGCCAGTAGCGAGACAGGGGACTATAATTCACCCCTCCACTTT. Protein: CASSETGDYNSPLHF.

The V and J genes are TRBV18 and TRBJ2-7; no definite D call. V lost 4 bases to trimming and J lost 0 bases, with 13 bases between them. CDR3 length equals 15 residues. Germline CDR1 and CDR2: KGHSH and LQKENI. The CDR3 is CASSQDHQDSYEQYF. In nucleotides, the CDR3 is TGTGCCAGCTCACAGGACCATCAAGACTCCTACGAGCAGTACTTC.

This clonotype came up a few times. The CDR3 bases are TGTGCCAGCACCCCCTTTGGGGGTACAGGGGTACCCTACAATGAGCAGTTCTTC. It encodes CASTPFGGTGVPYNEQFF. The rearrangement uses TRBV7-8 and TRBJ2-1; 7 bases are a match to TRBD1. Germline-derived CDR1 and CDR2 are SGHVS and FQNEAQ. V was clipped by 7 bases and J by 2 bases; unmatched bases: 17. This CDR3 is built from 18 residues.

This clonotype was detected ten times or more. V and J are TRBV2 and TRBJ2-5, with 9 bases that match TRBD2. CDR1 and CDR2 from the germline V gene are SNHLY and FYNNEI. Trimming cost V 10 bases and J 1 base; bases outside gene matches: 10. The CDR3 is 15 residues long. CDR3 protein: CAIDASGDPQETQYF. For the CDR3, the DNA is TGTGCCATTGACGCTAGCGGGGACCCCCAAGAGACCCAGTACTTC.

This clonotype showed up many times. This chain uses TRBV28 with TRBJ2-7; D is perhaps TRBD2 (6 bases). CDR1 and CDR2 from the germline V gene are MDHEN and SYDVKM. Trimming removed 3 bases from V and 0 bases from J, with 18 bases in between. The CDR3 runs 17 residues. CDR3 residues: CASSLISAGFVSYEQYF. In DNA, the CDR3 is TGTGCCAGCAGTTTGATATCGGCGGGGTTCGTCTCCTACGAGCAGTACTTC.

There are a few counts of this clonotype. The CDR3 region is CSAKLAGQETQYF. As DNA, the CDR3 is TGCAGTGCTAAATTAGCGGGGCAAGAGACCCAGTACTTC. The chain carries TRBV20-1 and TRBJ2-5, with 8 nucleotides matching TRBD2. The germline V gene encodes CDR1 DFQATT and CDR2 SNEGSKA (reference sequence). J gave up 2 bases and V 4 bases, and 3 bases lay outside the gene matches. CDR3 length: 13 residues.

The sample holds a few counts of this clonotype. The chain links TRBV12-3 or TRBV12-4 to TRBJ1-6, with TRBD1 as a possible D gene (5 bases). This CDR3 contains 17 residues. V was clipped by 3 bases and J by 10 bases, with 22 bases between them. The CDR3 bases are TGTGCCAGCAGTTTTGAGGCGGGGGGTGACAGTCGGTCACCCCTCCACTTT. Translating it yields CASSFEAGGDSRSPLHF.

This clonotype has more than one count but fewer than ten. The V call is TRBV19, the J call TRBJ2-3; D uncertain. Germline-derived CDR1 and CDR2 are LNHDA and SQIVND (reference sequence). V lost 4 bases and J 1 base, leaving 21 bases between the germline ends. The CDR3 has 18 amino acids. CDR3 loop: CASSTPSFDTIGTDTQYF. The CDR3 DNA follows: TGTGCCAGTAGTACACCAAGCTTTGACACCATCGGCACAGATACGCAGTATTTT.

This chain uses TRBV19 with TRBJ2-6; D unclear. The CDR3 is made up of 15 amino acids. CDR1 is LNHDA and CDR2 is SQIVND in the germline V gene (reference sequence). Trimming removed 3 bases at V and 1 base at J, with 7 bases between. The CDR3 sequence: CASSISLSGANVLTF. The CDR3 region has the DNA TGTGCCAGTAGTATCTCCCTATCTGGGGCCAACGTCCTGACTTTC. The full variable domain, rest sourced from reference TRBV19 and TRBJ2-6, is DGGITQSPKYLFRKEGQNVTLSCEQNLNHDAMYWYRQDPGQGLRLIYYSQIVNDFQKGDIAEGYSVSREKKESFPLTVTSAQKNPTAFYLCASSISLSGANVLTFGAGSRLTVL.

In its sample, this clonotype was seen many times. CDR3 DNA sequence: TGTGCCAGCAGCCAAGGCAGGGATAGCAATACGCAGTATTTT. Protein: CASSQGRDSNTQYF. The chain links TRBV3-1 to TRBJ2-3, with a tentative D call TRBD1 (5 bases). V shed 1 base and J shed 7 bases, with 12 bases lying between them. The CDR3 runs to 14 residues. The germline CDR1 and CDR2 sequences are LGHDT and YNNKEL (reference sequence).

This clonotype was counted at least ten times. The V call is TRBV20-1, the J call TRBJ2-7; D assignment may be TRBD1 or TRBD2 (5 bases each). The CDR3 sequence is 17 residues long. Trimming left V 0 bases short and J 3 bases short, with 21 bases between. In germline, CDR1 is DFQATT, CDR2 SNEGSKA (reference sequence). The CDR3 bases are TGCAGTGCTAGAGATTGGGACGGGCAGGGATTATACTACGAGCAGTACTTC. Translating it yields CSARDWDGQGLYYEQYF.

This clonotype came up a few times. The chain combines TRBV20-1 with TRBJ2-3, with D perhaps matching TRBD2 (6 bases). Trimming took 5 bases from V and 7 from J, leaving 13 bases between them. The CDR3 totals 12 residues. Germline CDR1 reads DFQATT; CDR2 reads SNEGSKA (reference sequence). DNA of the CDR3: TGCAGTGCTGGAGGGGCGCCGAATACGCAGTATTTT. Translated: CSAGGAPNTQYF.

This clonotype was counted only a few times. The V gene is TRBV5-4, the J gene TRBJ2-1; 13 nucleotides align to TRBD2. CDR3 length: 16 amino acids. Germline values: CDR1 SGHNT, CDR2 YYREEE (reference sequence). Losses at the gene ends were 2 bases for V and 4 bases for J; bases not matched to a gene: 3. The CDR3 reads CASSFGLAGAYNEQFF. The CDR3 DNA sequence: TGTGCCAGCAGCTTTGGACTAGCGGGGGCATACAATGAGCAGTTCTTC.

At least ten counts were recorded for this clonotype. This chain uses TRBV12-3 or TRBV12-4 with TRBJ2-5; TRBD1 is a possible D gene (5 bases). The CDR3 sequence is 15 residues long. With 3 bases removed from V and 5 bases from J, the gap between germline ends came to 16 bases. The CDR3 sequence: CASSFSQGLDETQYF. DNA for the CDR3: TGTGCCAGCAGTTTTTCTCAGGGCCTCGATGAGACCCAGTACTTC.

This chain links TRBV20-1 with TRBJ2-3, with TRBD1 as a possible D gene (6 bases). V shed 5 bases and J shed 5 bases, with 23 bases lying between them. The CDR3 covers 16 residues. The germline V gene encodes CDR1 DFQATT and CDR2 SNEGSKA (reference sequence). Here the CDR3 DNA reads TGCAGTGCTGGCACATCCAGGGGCCTGCCCATAGATACGCAGTATTTT. Protein product: CSAGTSRGLPIDTQYF.

At least ten counts were recorded for this clonotype. J is TRBJ1-6 and V is TRBV11-2, with D possibly matching TRBD1 (6 bases). The CDR3 totals 15 residues. The V and J ends lost 3 bases and 7 bases respectively, with 13 bases between them. Germline V gene sequence: CDR1 SGHAT, CDR2 FQNNGV. CDR3 DNA sequence: TGTGCCAGCAGCTTTCGACAGGCAGGCAATTCACCCCTCCACTTT. Translated: CASSFRQAGNSPLHF.

In its sample, this clonotype was seen many times. The V gene is TRBV12-3 or TRBV12-4, the J gene TRBJ2-2; 7 nucleotides align to TRBD2. With V trimmed by 7 bases and J by 8 bases, 16 bases remained unmatched. The CDR3 has 16 residues. CDR3 in DNA: TGTGCCAGCACTCCCCAGGGAGGGCATCCGAAGGGGGAGCTGTTTTTT. It codes for CASTPQGGHPKGELFF.

This clonotype showed up many times. This sequence joins TRBV3-1 and TRBJ1-1, with D hard to call. CDR1 and CDR2 (germline): LGHDT, YNNKEL (reference sequence). The CDR3 has 13 residues. Trimming pared 1 base from V and 5 bases from J, leaving 8 bases between. The CDR3 here is CASSQGLTTEAFF. The CDR3 bases are TGTGCCAGCAGCCAAGGCCTTACAACTGAAGCTTTCTTT.

In this sample, this clonotype turned up a few times. The chain recombines TRBV5-1 with TRBJ1-2; D call uncertain. Germline CDR1 and CDR2: SGHRS and YFSETQ. The V end lost 2 bases, the J end lost 0 bases, and 11 bases lay between the germline ends. This CDR3 has 15 residues. The CDR3 here is CASSFFTGANYGYTF. Here the CDR3 DNA reads TGCGCCAGCAGCTTCTTTACGGGCGCTAACTATGGCTACACCTTC.

This clonotype turned up a few times. This chain connects TRBV3-1 to TRBJ2-3, with 10 bases that match TRBD1. The CDR3 is made up of 15 amino acids. Germline CDR1 reads LGHDT; CDR2 reads YNNKEL (reference sequence). The junction had 10 bases not matched to a gene; V was cut back by 4 bases and J by 9 bases. The CDR3 sequence is CASSPRGQGTNTQYF. The CDR3 coding sequence is TGTGCCAGCAGCCCCCGGGGACAGGGGACGAACACGCAGTATTTT.

The chain employs TRBV7-2 and TRBJ1-5; 9 bases agree with TRBD1. J lost 6 bases, V lost 8 bases, and 14 bases had no gene match. From germline, CDR1 is SGHTA and CDR2 FQGNSA. The CDR3 covers 16 residues. The DNA of the CDR3 is TGTGCCAGCGCCCTAAGAACCGGGACAGGGAGTCAGCCCCAGCATTTT. Encoded protein: CASALRTGTGSQPQHF.

The chain has TRBV6-1 and TRBJ2-7; weak D call: TRBD1 (6 bases). V lost 7 bases, J lost 3 bases, and 13 bases lay in between. The germline CDR1 and CDR2 sequences are MNHNS and SASEGT. The CDR3 runs to 13 residues. The CDR3 DNA reads as TGTGCCAGCAATACAGGGATGGGCTACGAGCAGTACTTC. Residues: CASNTGMGYEQYF.

The sample holds many counts of this clonotype. The V gene is TRBV20-1, the J gene TRBJ2-1, with TRBD1 as a possible D gene (5 bases). V was pared by 3 bases and J by 5 bases, with 8 bases between. Germline CDR1 is DFQATT and CDR2 is SNEGSKA (reference sequence). The CDR3 consists of 12 residues. CDR3 amino acids: CSASKTDNEQFF. The CDR3 DNA reads TGCAGTGCTAGTAAGACAGACAATGAGCAGTTCTTC.

This clonotype was counted only a few times. The chain uses TRBV20-1 and TRBJ2-2; 12 positions match TRBD2. The CDR3 sequence is 20 residues long. The germline V gene has CDR1 DFQATT and CDR2 SNEGSKA (reference sequence). V shed 3 bases and J 1 base; nucleotides not matched to a gene: 15. The CDR3 sequence is CSASIPLAGLAGLNTGELFF. In nucleotides, the CDR3 is TGCAGTGCTAGTATCCCCTTGGCAGGACTAGCGGGATTGAACACCGGGGAGCTGTTTTTT.

This clonotype was detected a few times. A junction end diverges from the germline sequence, so it may reflect a read error. The genes are TRBV5-1 and TRBJ2-5; weak D call: TRBD2 (5 bases). This CDR3 spans 15 amino acids. CDR1 is SGHRS and CDR2 is YFSETQ in the germline V gene. CDR3 region: CASSSRVRVQETQYF. CDR3 bases: TGTGCCAGCAGCTCGAGGGTAAGGGTCCAAGAGACCCAGTACTTC.